This paragraph covers one T cell receptor (beta chain) sequence. As yet, its antigen is unknown. After CD4 positive bead selection, the CD4-negative fraction gave CD8 T cells. This specimen comes from a study of naive and memory T cell subsets. Overall study results and limits: Gini index rose across naive, CM, EM and EMRA in CD4 and CD8. A few larger clonotypes appeared in naive repertoires, especially CD8, possibly memory cells re-expressing CD45RA.

Trimming took 2 bases from V and 9 from J, leaving 12 bases between them. CDR1 SGHVS and CDR2 FQNEAQ come from the germline V gene. The CDR3 length is 13 residues. Two oligonucleotides, mixed equimolar, formed the beta constant-region primer covering TRBC1 and TRBC2. The cDNA 3' end received a ligated single-stranded oligonucleotide carrying the SP2 primer and a 12-nucleotide UMI. MiXCR, run by TCRdb on the UMI-ligation and nested PCR reads, gives a single entry per CDR3 protein. In the table there are 130,000 to 150,000 distinct CDR3 sequences, approximately 17% of which are singletons. Sequences were obtained from naive CD4+ T cells from blood. The receptor's source is a human donor in good health. The chain links TRBV7-8 to TRBJ2-3; no clear D. CDR3 in DNA: TGTGCCAGCAGCTTAAGTAGCCTATTAACGCAGTATTTT. Encoded protein: CASSLSSLLTQYF. The full variable domain, in which reference TRBV7-8 and TRBJ2-3 provide the parts outside the CDR3, is GAGVSQSPRYKVAKRGQDVALRCDPISGHVSLFWYQQALGQGPEFLTYFQNEAQLDKSGLPSDRFFAERPEGSVSTLKIQRTQQEDSAVYLCASSLSSLLTQYFGPGTRLTVL.